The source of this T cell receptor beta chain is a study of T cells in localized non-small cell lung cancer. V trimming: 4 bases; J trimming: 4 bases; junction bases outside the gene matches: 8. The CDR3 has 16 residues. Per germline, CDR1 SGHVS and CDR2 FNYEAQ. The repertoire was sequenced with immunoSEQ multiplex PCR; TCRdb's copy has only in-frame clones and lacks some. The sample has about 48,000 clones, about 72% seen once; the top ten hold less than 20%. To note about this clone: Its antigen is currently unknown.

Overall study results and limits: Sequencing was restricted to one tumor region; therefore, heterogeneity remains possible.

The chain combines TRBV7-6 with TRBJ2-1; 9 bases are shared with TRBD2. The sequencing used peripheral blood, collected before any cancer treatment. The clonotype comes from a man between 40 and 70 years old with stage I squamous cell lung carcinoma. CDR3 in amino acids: CASSSNPSGEYNEQFF. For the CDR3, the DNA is TGTGCCAGCAGCTCCAACCCTAGCGGGGAGTACAATGAGCAGTTCTTC.